A single sample is the source of the 6 T cell receptor beta chains below, sequenced in a study of cytomegalovirus exposure and HLA in healthy donors. TCRdb keeps only in-frame clones here, not all; method: immunoSEQ multiplex PCR. The table lists about 73,000 clones, around nine tenths of them singletons, with 3% to 4% in the top ten. Specimen: PBMCs. These receptor sequences come from a young woman in good health and CMV-seropositive.

The table lists this clone with a count of one. The chain is built from TRBV19 and TRBJ1-5, with D perhaps matching TRBD1 (6 bases). The CDR3 runs to 15 residues. The V gene lost 5 bases and the J gene lost 6 bases, with 17 bases spanning the gap. Germline-derived CDR1 and CDR2 are LNHDA and SQIVND (reference sequence). The CDR3 DNA reads TGTGCCAGTAGTCATACGACAGGCGGGAGTCAGCCCCAGCATTTT. Translating it yields CASSHTTGGSQPQHF.

This chain joins TRBV4-1 and TRBJ1-3; 10 bases line up with TRBD1. V shed 1 base and J 1 base; nucleotides not matched to a gene: 7. The CDR3 has 18 amino acids. Germline lookup yields CDR1 MGHRA and CDR2 YSYEKL. The DNA for the CDR3 is TGCGCCAGCAGCCAAGGACAGGGGGCGCAAAGGTCTGGAAACACCATATATTTT. Protein product: CASSQGQGAQRSGNTIYF.

The chain links TRBV6-1 to TRBJ1-4, with 9 bases that match TRBD1. The germline CDR1 and CDR2 sequences are MNHNS and SASEGT. The CDR3 extends over 14 amino acids. With 6 bases clipped from V and 8 bases from J, the junction kept 7 bases outside the gene matches. The CDR3 loop is CASSRDRGEEKLFF. Written as DNA, the CDR3 is TGTGCCAGCAGCCGTGACAGGGGGGAGGAAAAACTGTTTTTT.

The chain uses TRBV13 and TRBJ2-3, with D perhaps matching TRBD1 (5 bases). The CDR3 sequence is 15 residues long. V was pared by 1 base and J by 4 bases, with 12 bases between. From germline, CDR1 is PRHDT and CDR2 FYEKMQ (reference sequence). Here the CDR3 reads CASSLAEGAADTQYF. DNA for the CDR3: TGTGCCAGCAGCTTAGCGGAAGGGGCAGCAGATACGCAGTATTTT.

The chain recombines TRBV2 with TRBJ2-3, with 12 nucleotides matching TRBD2. J lost 0 bases, V lost 6 bases, and 1 base had no gene match. The germline V gene has CDR1 SNHLY and CDR2 FYNNEI. The CDR3 totals 15 residues. CDR3 in amino acids: CASRGTSGSTDTQYF. CDR3 bases: TGTGCCAGCAGAGGGACTAGCGGGAGCACAGATACGCAGTATTTT.

The rearrangement uses TRBV28 and TRBJ2-1; a weak D match, TRBD1 (5 bases). Trimming stripped 8 bases from V and 0 bases from J, with 11 bases between. This CDR3 has 14 residues. Germline lookup yields CDR1 MDHEN and CDR2 SYDVKM. In DNA form, the CDR3 reads TGTGCCAGCGCAGGGCCACGCTCCTACAATGAGCAGTTCTTC. Its translation is CASAGPRSYNEQFF.